This T cell receptor beta chain originates from a study of blood T cell repertoires in COVID-19. Here immunoSEQ multiplex PCR was the method, and the copy in TCRdb shows in-frame clones only, minus some. The table records some 140,000 clones, around 76% of them present only once. The CDR3 sequence is 15 residues long. This clone was seen a single time. Sample: peripheral blood. The chain joins TRBV21-1 to TRBJ1-5. TRBV21-1 is shown as a pseudogene. This TCR derives from a man of 80 years or more with acute or convalescent COVID-19. In DNA form, the CDR3 reads TGTGCCAGCAGCAAAGGGAGGAGGAGCAATCAGCCCCAGCATTTT. Its translation is CASSKGRRSNQPQHF.